The sequence of this T cell receptor (beta chain) was determined in a study of beta chain features in type 1 diabetes. Points from the study as a whole: Shorter TCRB CDR3s, moderately but significantly so, were found in Type 1 diabetes patients in all four CD4+ subsets. Naive, central memory and regulatory TCRB repertoires appeared more similar among patients than healthy donors. Reduced insertions and increased deletions marked VDJ junctions in type 1 diabetes patients.

Researchers reported sorting CD4+ naive, central memory, regulatory and stem cell-like memory cells via CD45RO/CCR7/CD25/CD127/CD95/CD27. This clone was seen a few times. Its antigen remains unidentified. This CDR3 is 16 amino acids long. Per the germline V gene, CDR1 is MNHNY and CDR2 is SVGAGI (reference sequence). V gave up 10 bases and J gave up 0 bases; unmatched junction bases: 9. Reverse transcription of all isolated RNA meant that expressed TCRB transcripts were sequenced. Clones were read by immunoSEQ multiplex PCR, and TCRdb kept only the in-frame ones, dropping some. The data show around 310,000 clones, 9.5% to 11% seen once.

The genes are TRBV6-6 and TRBJ2-7; TRBD2 matches at 13 bases. The clonotype was recovered from a woman aged 25 to 39 in good health. Sample: naive CD4+ T cells from blood. The CDR3 DNA reads as TGTGCCATCACTAGCGGGAGGGATCATAGCTCCTACGAGCAGTACTTC. Translation: CAITSGRDHSSYEQYF.